This T cell receptor beta chain was observed in a study of human T cells and chemical hapten exposure. Study as a whole: Patches that contained 0.01% DPC were applied to the upper back and read at 6 days.

Germline loops: CDR1 SQVTM, CDR2 ANQGSEA. Trimming took 4 bases from V and 15 from J, leaving 15 bases between them. The CDR3 runs to 11 residues. The time point was: patch test 2, 6 weeks after DPC sensitization. Treatment here: therapeutic diphenylcyclopropenone sensitization with weekly scalp DPC. The table lists this clonotype with many counts. TCRdb called the RACE reads again in MiXCR, with one record for every CDR3 protein. This repertoire shows fewer than 100,000 distinct CDR3 sequences, 11% found once; its top ten account for roughly 1.5%. Sequencing used whole blood, obtained in connection with sensitization to the hapten diphenylcyclopropenone (DPC). The sequence was obtained from a man aged 18 to 29 with alopecia areata. Some clones in this sample may be carry-over from other donors' samples. The chain uses TRBV29-1 and TRBJ1-4; D possibly corresponds to TRBD1 (6 bases). The CDR3 spells CSVAGHRDVFF. CDR3 DNA: TGCAGCGTTGCGGGGCACAGGGATGTGTTTTTT.